Shown below are 4 T cell receptor beta chains from a single sample sequenced in a study of T cells in Graves' hyperthyroidism and ophthalmopathy. Regions amplified from RNA transcripts were the TCR beta CDR3 regions. TCR CDR3 regions were first amplified by RT-PCR with HTBI primers. TCRdb fed the multiplex PCR reads into MiXCR, producing one record per CDR3 protein. The sample lists hundreds of thousands of distinct CDR3 sequences, approximately 14% occurring once. Material: blood. The receptors come from a woman between 18 and 29 years old with Graves' hyperthyroidism that later progressed to Graves' ophthalmopathy.

The V call is TRBV29-1, the J call TRBJ2-3; maybe TRBD1 (5 bases). Germline loops: CDR1 SQVTM, CDR2 ANQGSEA. With 4 bases removed from V and 1 base from J, the gap between germline ends came to 9 bases. The CDR3 is 13 residues long. Here the CDR3 reads CSVVRAGTDTQYF. The CDR3 DNA sequence: TGCAGCGTTGTCAGGGCTGGCACAGATACGCAGTATTTT.

The CDR3: CASTPWPGASRYEQYF. The CDR3 DNA is TGTGCCAGCACCCCATGGCCGGGGGCTTCCCGCTACGAGCAGTACTTC. This chain connects TRBV5-4 to TRBJ2-7; D possibly uses TRBD1 or TRBD2 (6 bases each). The length of the CDR3 is 16 residues. Germline CDR1 reads SGHNT; CDR2 reads YYREEE (reference sequence). V dropped 6 bases and J dropped 3 bases, with 22 bases sitting between them.

The chain combines TRBV4-1 with TRBJ1-6; maybe TRBD1 (6 bases). Trimming removed 8 bases at V and 1 base at J, with 18 bases between. CDR3 size: 17 residues. CDR1 and CDR2 from the germline V gene are MGHRA and YSYEKL. Here the CDR3 reads CASRSGGAPSYNSPLHF. CDR3 bases: TGCGCCAGCCGATCTGGGGGGGCTCCGTCCTATAATTCACCCCTCCACTTT.

This clonotype has a count of ten or more. The chain's CDR3 is CASSQTDSEAFF. CDR3 DNA sequence: TGCGCCAGCAGCCAAACGGACAGTGAAGCTTTCTTT. This chain joins TRBV4-1 and TRBJ1-1; possible D gene TRBD1, 6 bases. Trimming took off 2 bases at V and 7 bases at J, with 8 bases between the two ends. From germline, CDR1 is MGHRA and CDR2 YSYEKL. The CDR3 length is 12 residues.